Listed below are T cell receptor beta chains from one sample, sequenced in a study of T cell repertoires in cytomegalovirus infection. TCRdb re-called the reads with MiXCR, one entry per CDR3 protein. This table has around 210,000 distinct CDR3 sequences, approximately 7% appearing once. Source material: PBMCs. These receptors were collected from a human donor in good health (CMV status not recorded). Some clones in this sample may be carry-over from other donors' samples. Each CDR3 is given with its conserved first and last residue. The D gene is left open where the match is weak.

-,TRBV10-3,15,TRBJ1-1,CAISGLGEVNTEAFF
-,TRBV7-2,15,TRBJ1-6,CASSLNRSVNSPLHF
TRBD2,TRBV6-2/TRBV6-3,16,TRBJ2-7,CASSLGLAGPPYEQYF
TRBD1,TRBV29-1,13,TRBJ1-4,CSVDTGGREKLFF
-,TRBV2,12,TRBJ2-7,CASGPYSYEQYF
-,TRBV6-1,13,TRBJ1-1,CASRQGTYTEAFF
TRBD2,TRBV2,14,TRBJ2-1,CAGTGTSGGSEQFF
TRBD2,TRBV28,15,TRBJ2-4,CASSSHGGGENIQYF
TRBD2,TRBV20-1,16,TRBJ2-1,CSAWGRGGGSYNEQFF
-,TRBV29-1,12,TRBJ1-1,CSVARRDTEAFF
TRBD1,TRBV6-1,18,TRBJ2-6,CASSTVGTGVSGANVLTF
TRBD1,TRBV20-1,14,TRBJ2-7,CSARVAGGSYEQYF
-,TRBV7-2,14,TRBJ2-1,CASSLADRDPKQFF
TRBD2,TRBV7-3,16,TRBJ2-2,CASSVASTSGTGELFF
TRBD2,TRBV20-1,14,TRBJ2-5,CSASGGGAGETQYF
-,TRBV29-1,13,TRBJ2-2,CSSRWGNTGELFF
-,TRBV20-1,12,TRBJ2-3,CSAFKGGDTQYF
-,TRBV12-3/TRBV12-4,13,TRBJ1-1,CASCPPANTEAFF
TRBD1,TRBV29-1,14,TRBJ1-6,CSVGGTGSNSPLHF
TRBD1,TRBV5-1,15,TRBJ2-2,CASQTGGWNTGELFF
TRBD1,TRBV23-1,18,TRBJ2-5,CASSLCPDRGFQQETQYF
-,TRBV10-3,13,TRBJ1-6,CAIRTGNDSPLHF
TRBD1,TRBV7-8,15,TRBJ2-5,CASSIRDRAGETQYF
-,TRBV29-1,13,TRBJ2-5,CSVEDQAQETQYF
-,TRBV20-1,14,TRBJ2-2,CSARDDQNTGELFF
-,TRBV29-1,8,TRBJ1-3,CSVELGIF
TRBD1,TRBV12-3/TRBV12-4,20,TRBJ1-2,CARQGVSDGRGYSINYGYTF
-,TRBV6-5,15,TRBJ1-1,CASTNLGIRNTEAFF
-,TRBV6-6,13,TRBJ2-2,CASSYIAVGELFF
TRBD2,TRBV5-5,20,TRBJ2-7,CASRTGLAGGKTLSSYEQYF
-,TRBV4-2,18,TRBJ2-3,CASSHPGGSGPSTDTQYF
-,TRBV5-6,15,TRBJ1-1,CASSLVYQGDTEAFF
TRBD1,TRBV7-2,14,TRBJ2-7,CASSPRDRGYEQYF
TRBD1,TRBV3-1,13,TRBJ2-7,CASSTHRGSEQYF
-,TRBV29-1,12,TRBJ1-1,CSVDQEGTEAFF
-,TRBV7-2,12,TRBJ2-1,CASSLGAYEQFF
-,TRBV4-1,14,TRBJ1-5,CASSYGTLNQPQHF
-,TRBV7-3,18,TRBJ1-1,CASSLNPLSGQKDTEAFF
TRBD1,TRBV19,18,TRBJ1-1,CASSIPRTGLRVNTEAFF
TRBD2,TRBV10-3,14,TRBJ2-5,CAISESTSGETQYF
-,TRBV29-1,12,TRBJ2-3,CSVMGGGDTQYF
TRBD1,TRBV5-1,19,TRBJ2-4,CASSTGHPPGTGPSDIQYF
TRBD1,TRBV18,16,TRBJ1-1,CASSLDRVFGNTEAFF
-,TRBV7-9,14,TRBJ1-1,CASSSRRGNTEAFF
TRBD2,TRBV29-1,15,TRBJ2-3,CSVPLTSGGADTQYF
-,TRBV11-2,14,TRBJ2-7,CASRLSSSSYEQYF
-,TRBV29-1,14,TRBJ2-1,CSVGRLGEQNEQFF
TRBD1,TRBV5-4,14,TRBJ2-2,CASSKGQGTGELFF
TRBD2,TRBV7-8,18,TRBJ2-1,CASSLVGTSGGIYNEQFF
-,TRBV25-1,13,TRBJ1-6,CASSEIKNSPLHF
TRBD1,TRBV20-1,15,TRBJ1-5,CSATSGQGVNQPQHF
TRBD1,TRBV18,15,TRBJ2-7,CASSPPGTGEYEQYF
-,TRBV27,16,TRBJ2-7,CASSPSFGGASYEQYF
TRBD1,TRBV6-5,15,TRBJ2-7,CASSYSAGGSYEQYF
-,TRBV7-2,15,TRBJ2-1,CASSLLPGGQSEQFF
TRBD1,TRBV29-1,13,TRBJ2-1,CSAYRDRDNEQFF
-,TRBV6-2/TRBV6-3,15,TRBJ2-3,CASSYDRTFPDTQYF